This T cell receptor (beta chain) was retrieved from a study of T cell changes during pregnancy in multiple sclerosis. TCRdb's table, derived via immunoSEQ multiplex PCR, lists solely in-frame clones and lacks some. The table shows over 45,000 clones, with 92% occurring only once. The CDR3 is 14 amino acids. The germline V gene encodes CDR1 SGHKS and CDR2 YYEKEE (reference sequence). The ends were cut back, 4 bases at V and 5 bases at J, with 13 bases in the middle. This TCR came from a female donor with multiple sclerosis, enrolled in a pregnancy study. The sample was CD4+ T cells from peripheral blood mononuclear cells, taken in the second trimester of pregnancy. This chain links TRBV5-5 with TRBJ1-5; D gene unclear. CDR3 protein: CASSRAVEDQPQHF. For the CDR3, the DNA is TGTGCCAGCAGCCGAGCAGTCGAGGATCAGCCCCAGCATTTT.